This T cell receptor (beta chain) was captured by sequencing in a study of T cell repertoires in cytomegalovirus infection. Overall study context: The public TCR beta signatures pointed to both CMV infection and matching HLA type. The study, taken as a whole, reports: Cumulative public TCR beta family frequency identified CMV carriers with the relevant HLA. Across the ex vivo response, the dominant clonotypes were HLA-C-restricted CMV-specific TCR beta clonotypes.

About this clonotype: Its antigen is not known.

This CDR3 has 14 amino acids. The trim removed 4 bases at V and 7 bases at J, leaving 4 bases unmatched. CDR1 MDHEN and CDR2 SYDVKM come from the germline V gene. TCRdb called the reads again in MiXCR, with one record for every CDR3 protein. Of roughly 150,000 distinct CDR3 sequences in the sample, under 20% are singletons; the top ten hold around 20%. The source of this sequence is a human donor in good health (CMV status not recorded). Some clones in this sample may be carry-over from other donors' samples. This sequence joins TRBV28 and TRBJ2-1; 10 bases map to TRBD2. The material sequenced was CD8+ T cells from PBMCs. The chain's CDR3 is CASSSRTSGNEQFF. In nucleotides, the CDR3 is TGTGCCAGCAGTTCACGGACTAGCGGTAATGAGCAGTTCTTC.